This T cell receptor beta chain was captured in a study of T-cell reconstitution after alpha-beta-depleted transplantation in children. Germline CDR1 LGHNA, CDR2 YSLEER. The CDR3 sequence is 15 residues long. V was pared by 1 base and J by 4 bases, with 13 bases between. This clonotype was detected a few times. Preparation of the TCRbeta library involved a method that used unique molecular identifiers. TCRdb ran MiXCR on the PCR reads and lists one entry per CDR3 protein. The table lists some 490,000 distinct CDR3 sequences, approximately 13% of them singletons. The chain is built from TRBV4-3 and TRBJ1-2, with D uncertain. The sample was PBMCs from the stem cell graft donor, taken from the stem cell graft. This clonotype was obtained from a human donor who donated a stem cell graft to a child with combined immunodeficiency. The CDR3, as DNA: TGCGCCAGCAGCCAAGTTGCCCGGGGTTCCTATGGCTACACCTTC. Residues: CASSQVARGSYGYTF.